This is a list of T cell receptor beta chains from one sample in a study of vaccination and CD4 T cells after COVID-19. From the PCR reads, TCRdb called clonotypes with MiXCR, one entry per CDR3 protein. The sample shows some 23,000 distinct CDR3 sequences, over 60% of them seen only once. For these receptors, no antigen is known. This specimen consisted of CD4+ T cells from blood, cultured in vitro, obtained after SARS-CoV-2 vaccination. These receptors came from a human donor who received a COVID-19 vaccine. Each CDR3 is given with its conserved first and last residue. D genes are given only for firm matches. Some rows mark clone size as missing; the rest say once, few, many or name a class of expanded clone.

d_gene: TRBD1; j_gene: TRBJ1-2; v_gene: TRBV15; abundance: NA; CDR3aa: CATKDREKIANYGYTF; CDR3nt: TGTGCCACCAAGGACAGGGAGAAAATCGCTAACTATGGCTACACCTTC
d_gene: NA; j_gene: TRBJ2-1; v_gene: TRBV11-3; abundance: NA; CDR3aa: CASSLIGVSEQFF; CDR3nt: TGTGCCAGCAGCTTAATTGGCGTTAGTGAGCAGTTCTTC
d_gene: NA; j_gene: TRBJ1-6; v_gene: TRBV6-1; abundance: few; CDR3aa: CASSEDVPEPLHF; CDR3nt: TGTGCCAGCAGTGAAGACGTCCCAGAACCCCTCCACTTT
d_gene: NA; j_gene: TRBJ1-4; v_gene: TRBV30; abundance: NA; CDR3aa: CAWSVSPQRANEKLFF; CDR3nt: TGTGCCTGGAGTGTATCCCCCCAGCGAGCTAATGAAAAACTGTTTTTT
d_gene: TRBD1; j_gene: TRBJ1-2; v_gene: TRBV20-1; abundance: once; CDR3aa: CSAMGQGAWGGYTF; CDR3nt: TGCAGTGCCATGGGACAGGGGGCTTGGGGTGGCTACACCTTC
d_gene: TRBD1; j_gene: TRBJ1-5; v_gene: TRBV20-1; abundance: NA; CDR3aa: CSAPRTGAVNQPQHF; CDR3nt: TGCAGTGCTCCCCGGACAGGCGCCGTAAATCAGCCCCAGCATTTT
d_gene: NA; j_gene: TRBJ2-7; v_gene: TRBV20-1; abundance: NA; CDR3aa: CSAPPGRGAPYEQYF; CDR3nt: TGCAGTGCCCCCCCCGGTCGGGGGGCCCCATACGAGCAGTACTTC
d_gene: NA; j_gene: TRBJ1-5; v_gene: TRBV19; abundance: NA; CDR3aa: CASTKTGTPNQPQHF; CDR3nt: TGTGCCAGTACCAAAACCGGGACACCTAATCAGCCCCAGCATTTT
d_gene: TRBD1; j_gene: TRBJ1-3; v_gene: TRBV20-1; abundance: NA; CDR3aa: CSAVGTGISGNTIYF; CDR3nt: TGCAGTGCTGTGGGGACAGGGATTTCTGGAAACACCATATATTTT
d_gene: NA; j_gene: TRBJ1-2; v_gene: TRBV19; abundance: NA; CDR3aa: CASLPDRDSGRRGYTF; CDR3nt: TGTGCCAGTCTCCCCGACCGGGACTCAGGGAGACGCGGCTACACCTTC
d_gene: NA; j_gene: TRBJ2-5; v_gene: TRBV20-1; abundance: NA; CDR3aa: CSAIDRGDPETQYF; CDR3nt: TGCAGTGCTATCGACCGAGGGGATCCGGAGACCCAGTACTTC
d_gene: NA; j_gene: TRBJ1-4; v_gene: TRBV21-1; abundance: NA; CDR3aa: CASSKGVNEKLFF; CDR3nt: TGTGCCAGCAGCAAAGGGGTTAATGAAAAACTGTTTTTT